This T cell receptor (beta chain) was sequenced for a study of cytomegalovirus exposure and HLA in healthy donors. The PCR had 60 Vbeta and 13 Jbeta primers. Method: immunoSEQ multiplex PCR; TCRdb's copy keeps in-frame clones and lacks some. The sample comprises approximately 150,000 clones, 82% of which are singletons, and roughly 10% rests with the top ten. The CDR3 has 16 amino acids. From germline, CDR1 is MDHEN and CDR2 SYDVKM. J gave up 1 base and V 6 bases, and 7 bases lay outside the gene matches. Material for sequencing was PBMCs. The clonotype comes from a man aged 45-65 years in good health and CMV-seropositive. The genes are TRBV28 and TRBJ2-1; 9 positions match TRBD2. CDR3 in DNA: TGTGCCAGCAGCCCACGACTAGCGGAATCCTACAATGAGCAGTTCTTC. Encoded protein: CASSPRLAESYNEQFF.